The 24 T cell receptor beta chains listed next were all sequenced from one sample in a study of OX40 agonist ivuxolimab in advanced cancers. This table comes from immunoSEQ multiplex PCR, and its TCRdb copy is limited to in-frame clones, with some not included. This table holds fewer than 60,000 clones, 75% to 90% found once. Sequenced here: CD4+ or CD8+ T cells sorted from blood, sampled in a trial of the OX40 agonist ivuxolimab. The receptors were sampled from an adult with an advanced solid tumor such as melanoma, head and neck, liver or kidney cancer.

The chain's CDR3 is CASSQGWDTLDEQFF. The CDR3 nucleotides read TGCGCCAGCAGCCAAGGTTGGGACACGCTCGATGAGCAGTTCTTC. The J gene is TRBJ2-1, the V gene TRBV4-1, with D possibly matching TRBD1 (6 bases). The CDR3 consists of 15 residues. V was pared by 1 base and J by 8 bases, with 15 bases between. Germline V gives CDR1 MGHRA, CDR2 YSYEKL.

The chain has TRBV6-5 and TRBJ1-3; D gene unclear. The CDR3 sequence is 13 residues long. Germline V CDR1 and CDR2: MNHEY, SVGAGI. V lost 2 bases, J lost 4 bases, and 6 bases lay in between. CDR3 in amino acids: CASSYQGGNTIYF. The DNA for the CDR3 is TGTGCCAGCAGTTACCAAGGAGGAAACACCATATATTTT.

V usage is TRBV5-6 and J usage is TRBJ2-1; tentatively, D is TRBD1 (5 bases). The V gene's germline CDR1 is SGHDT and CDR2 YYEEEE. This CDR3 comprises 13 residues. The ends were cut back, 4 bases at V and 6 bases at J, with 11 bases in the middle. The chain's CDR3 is CASSLGHPNEQFF. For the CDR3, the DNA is TGTGCCAGCAGCCTCGGACACCCCAATGAGCAGTTCTTC.

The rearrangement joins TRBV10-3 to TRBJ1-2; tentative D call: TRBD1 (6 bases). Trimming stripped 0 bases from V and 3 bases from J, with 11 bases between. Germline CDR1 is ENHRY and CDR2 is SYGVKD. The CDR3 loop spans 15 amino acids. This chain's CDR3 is CAISESAGADYGYTF. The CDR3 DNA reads TGTGCCATCAGTGAGTCGGCAGGGGCGGACTATGGCTACACCTTC.

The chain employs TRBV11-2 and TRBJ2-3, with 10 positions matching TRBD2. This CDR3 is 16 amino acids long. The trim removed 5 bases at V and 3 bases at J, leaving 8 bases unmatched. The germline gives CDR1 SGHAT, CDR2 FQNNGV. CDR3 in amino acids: CASSRNSGGWTDTQYF. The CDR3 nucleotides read TGTGCCAGCAGCCGTAATAGCGGGGGGTGGACAGATACGCAGTATTTT.

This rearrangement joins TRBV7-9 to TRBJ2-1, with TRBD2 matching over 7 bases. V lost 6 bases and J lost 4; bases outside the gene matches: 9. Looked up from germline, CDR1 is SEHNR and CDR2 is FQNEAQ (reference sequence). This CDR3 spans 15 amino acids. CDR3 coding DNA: TGTGCCAGCAGTCTGGGCGGGGGACCGTACAATGAGCAGTTCTTC. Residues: CASSLGGGPYNEQFF.

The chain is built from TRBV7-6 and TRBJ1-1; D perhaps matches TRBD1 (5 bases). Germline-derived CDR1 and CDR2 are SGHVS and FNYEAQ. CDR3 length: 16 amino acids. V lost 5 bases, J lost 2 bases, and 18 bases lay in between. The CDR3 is CASSPDRAGLNTEAFF. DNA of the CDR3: TGTGCCAGCAGCCCCGACAGAGCGGGGCTCAACACTGAAGCTTTCTTT.

The CDR3 spells CASRGQGRYRETQYF. The CDR3 DNA reads TGCGCCAGCCGGGGGCAGGGACGGTATAGAGAGACCCAGTACTTC. The rearrangement links TRBV4-1 to TRBJ2-5, with D perhaps given as TRBD1 or TRBD2 (6 bases each). The length of the CDR3 is 15 residues. Per the germline V gene, CDR1 is MGHRA and CDR2 is YSYEKL. Trimming shortened V by 8 bases and J by 4 bases, and 20 bases separated the two germline ends.

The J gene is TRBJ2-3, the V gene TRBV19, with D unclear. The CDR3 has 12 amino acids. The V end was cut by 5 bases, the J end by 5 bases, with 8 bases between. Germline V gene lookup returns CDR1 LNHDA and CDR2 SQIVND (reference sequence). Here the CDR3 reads CASSPGRDTQYF. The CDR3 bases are TGTGCCAGTAGTCCCGGGCGAGATACGCAGTATTTT.

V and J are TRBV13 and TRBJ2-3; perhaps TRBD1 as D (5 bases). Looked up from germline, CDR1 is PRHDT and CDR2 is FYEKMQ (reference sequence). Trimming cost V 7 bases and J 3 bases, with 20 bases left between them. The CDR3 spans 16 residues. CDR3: CASTDRGLGLTDTQYF. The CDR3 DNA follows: TGTGCCAGCACCGATAGGGGCCTGGGGTTGACAGATACGCAGTATTTT. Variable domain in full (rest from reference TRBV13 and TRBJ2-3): AAGVIQSPRHLIKEKRETATLKCYPIPRHDTVYWYQQGPGQDPQFLISFYEKMQSDKGSIPDRFSAQQFSDYHSELNMSSLELGDSALYFCASTDRGLGLTDTQYFGPGTRLTVL.

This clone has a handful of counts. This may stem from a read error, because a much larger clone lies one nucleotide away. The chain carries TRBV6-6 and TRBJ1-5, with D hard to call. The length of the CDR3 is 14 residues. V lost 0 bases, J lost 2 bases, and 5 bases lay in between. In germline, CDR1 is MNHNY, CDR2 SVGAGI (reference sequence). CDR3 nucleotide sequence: TGTGCCAGCAGTTACTCGGTGGGCAATCAGCCCCAGCATTTT. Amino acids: CASSYSVGNQPQHF.

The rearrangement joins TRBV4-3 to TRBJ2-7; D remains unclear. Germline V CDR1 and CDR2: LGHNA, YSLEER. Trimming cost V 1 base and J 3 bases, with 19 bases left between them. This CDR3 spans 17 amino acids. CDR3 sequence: CASSQVRRQIHYYEQYF. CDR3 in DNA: TGCGCCAGCAGCCAAGTGCGTCGGCAGATCCACTACTACGAGCAGTACTTC.

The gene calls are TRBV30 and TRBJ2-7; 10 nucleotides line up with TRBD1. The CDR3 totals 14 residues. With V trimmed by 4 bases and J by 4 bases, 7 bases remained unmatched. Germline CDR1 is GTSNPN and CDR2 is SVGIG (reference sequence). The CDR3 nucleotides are TGTGCCTGGACCGGCGGGACAGGGGATTACGAGCAGTACTTC. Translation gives CAWTGGTGDYEQYF. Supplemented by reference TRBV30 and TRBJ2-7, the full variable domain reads SQTIHQWPATLVQPVGSPLSLECTVEGTSNPNLYWYRQAAGRGLQLLFYSVGIGQISSEVPQNLSASRPQDRQFILSSKKLLLSDSGFYLCAWTGGTGDYEQYFGPGTRLTVT.

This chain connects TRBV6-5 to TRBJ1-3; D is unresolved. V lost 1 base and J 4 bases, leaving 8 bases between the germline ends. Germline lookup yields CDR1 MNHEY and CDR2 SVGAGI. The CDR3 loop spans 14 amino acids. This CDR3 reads CASSYLGRGNTIYF. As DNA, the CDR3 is TGTGCCAGCAGTTACTTAGGGCGAGGAAACACCATATATTTT.

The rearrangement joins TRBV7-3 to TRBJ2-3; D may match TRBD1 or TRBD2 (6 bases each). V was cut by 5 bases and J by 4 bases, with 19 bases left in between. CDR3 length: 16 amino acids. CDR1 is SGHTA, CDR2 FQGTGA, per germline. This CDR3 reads CASSRNPEGGPDTQYF. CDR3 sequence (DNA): TGTGCCAGCAGCCGAAACCCGGAAGGGGGGCCAGATACGCAGTATTTT.

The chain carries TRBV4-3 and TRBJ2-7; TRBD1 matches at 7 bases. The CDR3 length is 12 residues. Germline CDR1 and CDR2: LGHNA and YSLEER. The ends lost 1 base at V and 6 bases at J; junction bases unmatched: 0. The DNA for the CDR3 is TGCGCCAGCAGCCAAGGGGACAGCGAGCAGTACTTC. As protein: CASSQGDSEQYF.

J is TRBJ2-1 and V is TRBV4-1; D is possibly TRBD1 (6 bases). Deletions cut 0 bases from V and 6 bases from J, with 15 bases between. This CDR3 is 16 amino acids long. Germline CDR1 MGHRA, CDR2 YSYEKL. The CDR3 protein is CASSQDSGRGRNEQFF. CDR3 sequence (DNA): TGCGCCAGCAGCCAAGATTCCGGCAGGGGACGCAATGAGCAGTTCTTC.

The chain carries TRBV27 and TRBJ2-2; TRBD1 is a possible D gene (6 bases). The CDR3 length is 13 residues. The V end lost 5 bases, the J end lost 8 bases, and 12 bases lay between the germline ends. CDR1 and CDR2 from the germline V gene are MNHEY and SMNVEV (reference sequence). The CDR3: CASSITGTGELFF. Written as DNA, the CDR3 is TGTGCCAGCAGTATAACCGGGACAGGGGAGCTGTTTTTT.

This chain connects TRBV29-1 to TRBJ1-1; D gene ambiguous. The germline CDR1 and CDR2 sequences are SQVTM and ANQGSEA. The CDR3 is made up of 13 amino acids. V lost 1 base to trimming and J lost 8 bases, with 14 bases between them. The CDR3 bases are TGCAGCGTTGAAGGGTATGTGGCAAGGGAAGCTTTCTTT. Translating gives CSVEGYVAREAFF.

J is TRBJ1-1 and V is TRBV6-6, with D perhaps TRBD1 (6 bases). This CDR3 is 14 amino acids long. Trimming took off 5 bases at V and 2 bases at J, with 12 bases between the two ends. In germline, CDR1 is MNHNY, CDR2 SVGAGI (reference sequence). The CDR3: CASSRTGFNTEAFF. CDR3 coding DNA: TGTGCCAGCAGTCGCACAGGGTTTAACACTGAAGCTTTCTTT.

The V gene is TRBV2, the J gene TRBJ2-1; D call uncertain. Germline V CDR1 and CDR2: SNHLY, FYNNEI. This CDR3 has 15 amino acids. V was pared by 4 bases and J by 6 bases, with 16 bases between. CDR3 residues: CASSGAQPLPNEQFF. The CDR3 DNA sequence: TGTGCCAGCAGTGGAGCGCAGCCCTTACCCAATGAGCAGTTCTTC.

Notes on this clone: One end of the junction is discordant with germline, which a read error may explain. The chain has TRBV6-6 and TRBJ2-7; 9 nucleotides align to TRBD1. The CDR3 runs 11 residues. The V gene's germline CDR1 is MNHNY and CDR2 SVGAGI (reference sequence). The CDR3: CASSQGTGLDF. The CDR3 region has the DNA TGTGCCAGCAGCCAGGGGACAGGGTTAGACTTC.

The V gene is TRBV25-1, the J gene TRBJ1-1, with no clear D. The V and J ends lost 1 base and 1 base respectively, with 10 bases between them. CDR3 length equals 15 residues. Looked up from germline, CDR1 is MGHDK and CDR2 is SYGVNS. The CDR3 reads CASSESASGNTEAFF. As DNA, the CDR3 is TGTGCCAGCAGTGAATCAGCCTCGGGGAACACTGAAGCTTTCTTT.

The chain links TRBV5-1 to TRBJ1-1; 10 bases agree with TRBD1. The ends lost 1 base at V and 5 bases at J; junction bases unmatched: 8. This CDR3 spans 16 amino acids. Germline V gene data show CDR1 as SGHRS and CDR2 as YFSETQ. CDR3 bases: TGCGCCAGCAGCTTGAAGGGACAGGGGACGGGGACTGAAGCTTTCTTT. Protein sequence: CASSLKGQGTGTEAFF.